The 13 T cell receptor beta chains given below trace back to one sample, sequenced in a study of T cell responses to AZD1222 COVID-19 vaccine. The table came from immunoSEQ multiplex PCR; TCRdb's copy has only in-frame clones and leaves some out. This table has 150,000 to 200,000 clones, about 90% appearing once. The source material was peripheral blood, sampled 28 days after the second AZD1222 dose. These receptors all stem from an adult who received the AZD1222 COVID-19 vaccine.

The V call is TRBV19, the J call TRBJ1-5, with TRBD1 matching over 8 bases. The junction had 6 bases not matched to a gene; V was cut back by 3 bases and J by 5 bases. This CDR3 has 15 residues. Germline CDR1 and CDR2: LNHDA and SQIVND (reference sequence). CDR3 bases: TGTGCCAGTAGTATGTCCAGGGGGCCGGATCAGCCCCAGCATTTT. Amino acids: CASSMSRGPDQPQHF.

The chain has TRBV10-1 and TRBJ1-2; tentative D call: TRBD1 (6 bases). The ends were cut back, 6 bases at V and 2 bases at J, with 10 bases in the middle. The CDR3 is 13 amino acids. From germline, CDR1 is WNHNN and CDR2 SYGVQD (reference sequence). CDR3 nucleotide sequence: TGCGCCAGCAGCAACAGGGAGAACTATGGCTACACCTTC. This translates into CASSNRENYGYTF.

The chain joins TRBV18 to TRBJ1-5; D remains ambiguous. The CDR3 consists of 13 residues. The germline V gene has CDR1 KGHSH and CDR2 LQKENI. Trimming shortened V by 3 bases and J by 5 bases, and 8 bases separated the two germline ends. The CDR3: CASSPVNDQPQHF. For the CDR3, the DNA is TGTGCCAGCTCACCTGTCAACGATCAGCCCCAGCATTTT.

The chain links TRBV29-1 to TRBJ2-7; no reliable D call. The germline V and J ends were trimmed by 6 bases and 3 bases, with 18 bases remaining between them. The CDR3 is made up of 14 amino acids. Germline values: CDR1 SQVTM, CDR2 ANQGSEA. The DNA for the CDR3 is TGCAGCGTCATCGTTCCGGCAACGCTCTACGAGCAGTACTTC. It specifies CSVIVPATLYEQYF.

The chain links TRBV14 to TRBJ1-2; tentative D call: TRBD1 (6 bases). Germline-derived CDR1 and CDR2 are SGHDN and FVKESK. The CDR3 has 15 residues. The germline V and J ends were trimmed by 4 bases and 4 bases, with 16 bases remaining between them. The CDR3 sequence is CASSPVAAGAYGYTF. For the CDR3, the DNA is TGTGCCAGCAGCCCGGTCGCGGCAGGGGCCTATGGCTACACCTTC.

The chain has TRBV7-2 and TRBJ1-2; perhaps TRBD1 as D (5 bases). The CDR3 length is 15 residues. From germline, CDR1 is SGHTA and CDR2 FQGNSA. The V and J ends lost 1 base and 4 bases respectively, with 13 bases between them. The CDR3 DNA reads as TGTGCCAGCAGCTTAGGGTTGATCGGGGGCTATGGCTACACCTTC. This translates into CASSLGLIGGYGYTF.

This chain links TRBV28 with TRBJ2-5, with 8 nucleotides matching TRBD2. Germline CDR1 reads MDHEN; CDR2 reads SYDVKM. V lost 4 bases, J lost 4 bases, and 5 bases stayed unmatched. The CDR3 length is 14 residues. DNA of the CDR3: TGTGCCAGCAGTTCGGGAGGGAGGCCAGAGACCCAGTACTTC. This gives the protein CASSSGGRPETQYF.

This chain uses TRBV28 with TRBJ1-2, with D possibly being TRBD1 (5 bases). Germline V CDR1 and CDR2: MDHEN, SYDVKM. Trimming took 4 bases from V and 4 from J, leaving 19 bases between them. This CDR3 spans 16 amino acids. The CDR3 sequence: CASSSYGDGSLYGYTF. CDR3 nucleotide sequence: TGTGCCAGCAGTTCGTACGGGGACGGATCCCTCTATGGCTACACCTTC.

V gene TRBV6-5 combines with J gene TRBJ1-6, with a weak D call TRBD1 (5 bases). Trimming removed 7 bases at V and 10 bases at J, with 17 bases between. The CDR3 covers 14 residues. Germline CDR1 reads MNHEY; CDR2 reads SVGAGI. This CDR3 reads CASIGIGTESPLHF. DNA for the CDR3: TGTGCCAGCATCGGGATAGGGACGGAATCACCCCTCCACTTT.

The rearrangement joins TRBV10-3 to TRBJ2-7, with unresolved D. Trimming removed 3 bases at V and 2 bases at J, with 11 bases between. This CDR3 region has 14 residues. The V gene's germline CDR1 is ENHRY and CDR2 SYGVKD. The CDR3 reads CAISEKVITYEQYF. CDR3 DNA: TGTGCCATCAGTGAAAAGGTGATAACCTACGAGCAGTACTTC.

This sequence joins TRBV24-1 and TRBJ1-6; the match to TRBD1 covers 7 bases. CDR3 length: 18 residues. V shed 4 bases, J shed 8 bases, and the junction held 16 bases outside the gene matches. The germline gives CDR1 KGHDR, CDR2 SFDVKD. Here the CDR3 DNA reads TGTGCCACCAGTGAAAGCCCCACCGCCCGGGACAGCCATTCACCCCTCCACTTT. This sequence encodes CATSESPTARDSHSPLHF.

This clone was observed a single time. The chain has TRBV6-5 and TRBJ1-6; D not certain. The CDR3 has 14 residues. The V gene's germline CDR1 is MNHEY and CDR2 SVGAGI. V lost 2 bases, J lost 9 bases, and 11 bases lay in between. CDR3 region: CASSYGRKASPLHF. The CDR3 DNA follows: TGTGCCAGCAGTTACGGACGTAAGGCTTCACCCCTCCACTTT.

The chain has TRBV5-1 and TRBJ1-1; unclear D gene. The V gene's germline CDR1 is SGHRS and CDR2 YFSETQ. Trimming removed 7 bases from V and 0 bases from J, with 7 bases in between. The CDR3 runs 12 residues. This CDR3 is CASREVNTEAFF. The CDR3 nucleotides read TGCGCCAGCCGCGAAGTGAACACTGAAGCTTTCTTT.